This is a list of T cell receptor beta chains from one sample in a study of blood T cell repertoires in COVID-19. Sequencing was performed with immunoSEQ multiplex PCR; in TCRdb, only in-frame clones are kept and a portion is missing. The profile covers nearly 300,000 clones, with roughly 90% appearing a single time and 2.5% to 3% taken by the ten largest. Sequencing was done on a sample of PBMCs or T cells enriched from blood (not recorded which). These receptors were obtained from a woman aged 45-60 years who had been exposed to COVID-19. The CDR3 runs from the conserved cysteine through the conserved F or W. The order of the fields is J gene, V gene, CDR3 protein.

>TRBJ2-7|TRBV5-1
CASSLTLRDRLPYEQYF
>TRBJ1-2|TRBV2
CASRLTGAANYGYTF
>TRBJ1-5|TRBV3-1/TRBV3-2
CASSQEWGQGQPQHF
>TRBJ2-1|TRBV19
CASSIVTNSYNEQFF
>TRBJ1-2|TRBV25-1
CAGTGLERYGYTF
>TRBJ2-1|TRBV28
CAAGQGASYNEQFF
>TRBJ2-1|TRBV4-1
CASSQVTSGGVYEQFF
>TRBJ2-3|TRBV5-1
CASSFRDSSKGTDTQYF
>TRBJ2-2|TRBV3-1/TRBV3-2
CASSQGYSGTRTGELFF
>TRBJ1-2|TRBV6-2/TRBV6-3
CASSTRVSGYTF
>TRBJ2-7|TRBV28
CASTVGQGSSEQYF
>TRBJ2-1|TRBV21-1
CASSKKTGYNEQFF
>TRBJ2-7|TRBV6-5
CASSYAEGLRYEQYF
>TRBJ1-6|TRBV18
CASSPSLTDLGDSPLHF
>TRBJ1-1|TRBV28
CASSLTGGPGAFF
>TRBJ1-2|TRBV27
CASGQGYGYTF
>TRBJ2-5|TRBV7-2
CASSLAPPGGYQETQYF
>TRBJ2-1|TRBV19
CASSGQEPWDNEQFF
>TRBJ1-5|TRBV2
CASRPAGLSNQPQHF